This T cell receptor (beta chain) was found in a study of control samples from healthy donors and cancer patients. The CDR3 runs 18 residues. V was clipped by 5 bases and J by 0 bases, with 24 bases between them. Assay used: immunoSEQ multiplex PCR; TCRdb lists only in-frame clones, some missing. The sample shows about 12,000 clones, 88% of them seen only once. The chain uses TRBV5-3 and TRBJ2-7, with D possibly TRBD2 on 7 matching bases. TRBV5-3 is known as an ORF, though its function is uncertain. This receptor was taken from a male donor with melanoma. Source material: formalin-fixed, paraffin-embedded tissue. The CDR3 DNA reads TGTGCCAGAAGTCTCCCAAGGGGGGGAGCGCAGAGCTCCTACGAGCAGTACTTC. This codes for CARSLPRGGAQSSYEQYF.